Below are 15 T cell receptor beta chains sequenced from a single sample in a study of early T cells in non-severe SARS-CoV-2 infection. TCRdb re-analysed the 5' RACE reads in MiXCR, keeping a single row per CDR3 protein. This table has about 76,000 distinct CDR3 sequences, about 11% appearing once. The sample comprised whole blood. The source is an adult who was a healthcare worker with PCR-confirmed SARS-CoV-2 infection or an uninfected control (not recorded which).

The chain joins TRBV5-1 to TRBJ2-7; D may be TRBD1 (6 bases). Germline CDR1 reads SGHRS; CDR2 reads YFSETQ. CDR3 length: 15 amino acids. Trimming left V 4 bases short and J 3 bases short, with 17 bases between. The CDR3 DNA reads as TGCGCCAGCAGCGTGGGACACCGAGGGTTCTACGAGCAGTACTTC. Its protein product is CASSVGHRGFYEQYF. Full variable domain (outside the CDR3, taken from reference TRBV5-1 and TRBJ2-7): KAGVTQTPRYLIKTRGQQVTLSCSPISGHRSVSWYQQTPGQGLQFLFEYFSETQRNKGNFPGRFSGRQFSNSRSEMNVSTLELGDSALYLCASSVGHRGFYEQYFGPGTRLTVT.

There are many counts of this clonotype. Here the CDR3 DNA reads TGCGCCAGCAGCTTGGGGGACACTGAAGCTTTCTTT. This translates into CASSLGDTEAFF. The chain joins TRBV5-1 to TRBJ1-1; no definite D call. This CDR3 has 12 amino acids. The V and J ends lost 0 bases and 3 bases respectively, with 3 bases between them. CDR1 SGHRS and CDR2 YFSETQ come from the germline V gene. The full variable domain, rest sourced from reference TRBV5-1 and TRBJ1-1, is KAGVTQTPRYLIKTRGQQVTLSCSPISGHRSVSWYQQTPGQGLQFLFEYFSETQRNKGNFPGRFSGRQFSNSRSEMNVSTLELGDSALYLCASSLGDTEAFFGQGTRLTVV.

This clonotype occurred many times. V and J are TRBV6-4 and TRBJ2-2, with 9 bases aligning to TRBD1. The CDR3 is 14 residues long. The V and J ends lost 6 bases and 4 bases, in that order; junction bases with no gene match: 3. Germline CDR1 reads MRHNA; CDR2 reads SNTAGT. Here the CDR3 DNA reads TGTGCCAGCAGAGGACAGGGGCTCACCGGGGAGCTGTTTTTT. Its translation: CASRGQGLTGELFF.

The chain uses TRBV7-9 and TRBJ2-4; TRBD2 might be the D (5 bases). This CDR3 has 17 residues. Germline V gene data show CDR1 as SEHNR and CDR2 as FQNEAQ (reference sequence). Deletions cut 0 bases from V and 3 bases from J, with 15 bases between. The CDR3 DNA reads TGTGCCAGCAGCTTAGCGCGTGGCCACGGAGGCAAAAACATTCAGTACTTC. Translating gives CASSLARGHGGKNIQYF.

This clonotype was seen many times. The chain uses TRBV29-1 and TRBJ2-7; D is possibly TRBD2 (5 bases). Trimming cost V 7 bases and J 6 bases, with 13 bases left between them. The V gene's germline CDR1 is SQVTM and CDR2 ANQGSEA. The CDR3 length is 11 residues. The CDR3 nucleotides read TGCAGCGCCGACCGGGGATCCGAGCAGTACTTC. Protein sequence: CSADRGSEQYF.

To note about this clonotype: A much larger clonotype is one base distant, so this may be a read error. The chain recombines TRBV19 with TRBJ2-5; 10 bases align to TRBD1. CDR3 length: 15 residues. Per germline, CDR1 LNHDA and CDR2 SQIVND (reference sequence). The CDR3 coding sequence is TGTTCCAGTAGTATGACAGGGGGCGCGACGGAGACCCAGTACTTC. It specifies CSSSMTGGATETQYF.

This clonotype appeared many times. This sequence joins TRBV27 and TRBJ1-5; D is uncertain. V lost 6 bases and J 2 bases, leaving 11 bases between the germline ends. Per germline, CDR1 MNHEY and CDR2 SMNVEV (reference sequence). CDR3 length equals 14 residues. CDR3 region: CASRRTYGNQPQHF. The CDR3, as DNA: TGTGCCAGCAGAAGAACGTACGGCAATCAGCCCCAGCATTTT.

This clonotype was seen at least ten times. CDR3 nucleotides: TGTGCCAGCACCAAGGACGGGAACACTGAAGCTTTCTTT. This encodes CASTKDGNTEAFF. This sequence joins TRBV3-1 and TRBJ1-1; D gene uncertain. The germline V and J ends were trimmed by 7 bases and 1 base, with 10 bases remaining between them. CDR1 is LGHDT, CDR2 YNNKEL, per germline (reference sequence). The length of the CDR3 is 13 residues.

This clonotype was seen a handful of times. Here the CDR3 reads CASGAGAAGYTF. The CDR3 nucleotides are TGTGCCAGCGGGGCGGGCGCGGCTGGCTACACCTTC. V is TRBV6-1 and J is TRBJ1-2; D is possibly TRBD1 (5 bases). This CDR3 region has 12 residues. From germline, CDR1 is MNHNS and CDR2 SASEGT. V was pared by 8 bases and J by 7 bases, with 14 bases between.

This clonotype turned up a few times. The rearrangement joins TRBV11-2 to TRBJ1-3; no definite D call. The CDR3 runs to 18 residues. Germline V gene sequence: CDR1 SGHAT, CDR2 FQNNGV. Trimming cost V 4 bases and J 0 bases, with 19 bases left between them. CDR3 region: CASSSLGVGGVSGNTIYF. Here the CDR3 DNA reads TGTGCCAGCAGCTCCCTTGGAGTGGGAGGTGTCTCTGGAAACACCATATATTTT. The full variable domain, rest sourced from reference TRBV11-2 and TRBJ1-3, is EAGVAQSPRYKIIEKRQSVAFWCNPISGHATLYWYQQILGQGPKLLIQFQNNGVVDDSQLPKDRFSAERLKGVDSTLKIQPAKLEDSAVYLCASSSLGVGGVSGNTIYFGEGSWLTVV.

This clonotype occurred many times. The chain uses TRBV7-2 and TRBJ1-5; D is unclear. The V gene's germline CDR1 is SGHTA and CDR2 FQGNSA. CDR3 length equals 13 residues. Between the trimmed V and J ends, which lost 3 bases and 0 bases, there was a span of 3 bases. The CDR3: CASSLHSNQPQHF. CDR3 bases: TGTGCCAGCAGCTTGCATAGCAATCAGCCCCAGCATTTT.

This clonotype was seen ten or more times. The gene calls are TRBV11-2 and TRBJ1-1; D uncertain. Deletions cut 2 bases from V and 4 bases from J, with 8 bases between. Germline V gene sequence: CDR1 SGHAT, CDR2 FQNNGV. The CDR3 sequence is 13 residues long. The CDR3 sequence: CASSLNQFTEAFF. DNA for the CDR3: TGTGCCAGCAGCTTAAACCAGTTCACTGAAGCTTTCTTT.

This clonotype was counted between two and nine times. The chain combines TRBV14 with TRBJ2-6, with TRBD2 as a possible D gene (5 bases). V shed 0 bases and J shed 3 bases, with 9 bases lying between them. CDR3 size: 16 residues. The germline V gene encodes CDR1 SGHDN and CDR2 FVKESK. The CDR3 protein is CASSQDYGDGANVLTF. The DNA of the CDR3 is TGTGCCAGCAGCCAAGATTACGGGGATGGGGCCAACGTCCTGACTTTC.

This clonotype came up many times. V is TRBV20-1 and J is TRBJ1-3; D unresolved. This CDR3 region has 13 residues. Trimming left V 0 bases short and J 3 bases short, with 6 bases between. The germline V gene encodes CDR1 DFQATT and CDR2 SNEGSKA (reference sequence). DNA for the CDR3: TGCAGTGCTAGAGATGCCAGTGGAAACACCATATATTTT. Protein: CSARDASGNTIYF.

A few counts support this clonotype. The rearrangement uses TRBV10-2 and TRBJ2-3; the D is unclear. This CDR3 comprises 13 residues. Trimming removed 7 bases at V and 5 bases at J, with 13 bases between. The V gene's germline CDR1 is WSHSY and CDR2 SAAADI. The CDR3 DNA follows: TGCGCCAGCACCACTCAAATGAGAGATACGCAGTATTTT. It encodes CASTTQMRDTQYF.